This T cell receptor (beta chain) derives from a study of T cells in Graves' hyperthyroidism and ophthalmopathy. Turning to the study itself: Upon initial diagnosis and before any treatment, peripheral blood was collected. Points from the study as a whole: Peripheral blood also featured most of the thyroid clonotypes expanded above 0.001.

The CDR3 is 15 residues long. Trimming cost V 6 bases and J 6 bases; bases outside gene matches: 8. In germline, CDR1 is MNHEY, CDR2 SVGAGI. At least ten counts were recorded for this clonotype. Its antigen is as yet unknown. Amplification of TCR beta CDR3 regions was performed using RNA transcripts as template. The HTBI set primed first-round TCR CDR3 RT-PCR. TCRdb processed the multiplex PCR reads anew with MiXCR; each CDR3 protein has one entry. Among 380,000 or so distinct CDR3 sequences listed, about 18% were seen once. The TCR comes from a woman aged 18-29 years with Graves' hyperthyroidism. Sequencing used blood. The rearrangement uses TRBV6-5 and TRBJ1-5, with 10 bases that match TRBD1. The CDR3 protein is CASSLSTGGGQPQHF. CDR3 nucleotides: TGTGCCAGCAGCCTTTCGACAGGGGGCGGTCAGCCCCAGCATTTT.